Detailed here is one T cell receptor (beta chain). From germline, CDR1 is SGDLS and CDR2 YYNGEE. Trimming at V came to 3 bases and at J to 0 bases, leaving 6 bases not matched to a gene. CDR3 length equals 16 residues. This record comes from a study of blood T cell repertoires in COVID-19. Background on the study: Specimens from acute and convalescent COVID-19 originated in the United States, Italy and Spain. T cells, B-cell-depleted T cells, or PBMCs supplied cDNA or gDNA.

Profiled with immunoSEQ multiplex PCR; TCRdb holds only in-frame clones, not every one. The profile shows approximately 70,000 clones, 65% to 80% of them singletons. This chain links TRBV9 with TRBJ2-3; 8 positions match TRBD1. The source of this sequence is a woman aged 45-60 years with acute or convalescent COVID-19. The sequencing input was peripheral blood. The CDR3 region is CASSGGQDSSTDTQYF. The DNA of the CDR3 is TGTGCCAGCAGCGGGGGACAGGACTCTAGCACAGATACGCAGTATTTT.